This TCR beta chain came from a study of T cell changes during pregnancy in multiple sclerosis. The protocol was immunoSEQ multiplex PCR, while the TCRdb copy is restricted to in-frame clones and leaves out a portion. Altogether 35,000 to 50,000 clones are present, about 87% being singletons, with the ten largest covering roughly 1%. The starting material was CD4+ T cells from peripheral blood mononuclear cells, obtained in the second trimester of pregnancy. The receptor was isolated from a female donor with multiple sclerosis, enrolled in a pregnancy study.

Here the CDR3 DNA reads TGTGCCAGCAGTGATTGGGCACTGGAGCAGTTCTTC. Amino acids: CASSDWALEQFF. The chain carries TRBV6-1 and TRBJ2-1; no reliable D call. From germline, CDR1 is MNHNS and CDR2 SASEGT. The V gene lost 3 bases and the J gene lost 10 bases, with 10 bases spanning the gap. The CDR3 runs to 12 residues.